This entry describes one T cell receptor beta chain. These data belong to a study of T cells in Graves' hyperthyroidism and ophthalmopathy. Extraction of PBMCs used about 9.2 ml of fresh peripheral blood. The CDR3 sequence is 13 residues long. Per the germline V gene, CDR1 is MNHNS and CDR2 is SASEGT. Trimming removed 6 bases from V and 1 base from J, with 10 bases in between. What was amplified from RNA transcripts were TCR beta CDR3 regions. The HTBI set primed first-round TCR CDR3 RT-PCR. Each CDR3 protein gets one entry after TCRdb re-called the multiplex PCR reads with MiXCR. The sample includes approximately 430,000 distinct CDR3 sequences, 15% to 18% seen only once; the top ten take 7.7%.

Sequencing was performed on blood. This TCR derives from a woman younger than 30 with Graves' hyperthyroidism. This chain links TRBV6-1 with TRBJ2-7; perhaps TRBD1 as D (5 bases). For the CDR3, the DNA is TGTGCCAGCAGGACAGTCACTTCCTACGAGCAGTACTTC. Translated: CASRTVTSYEQYF.